This paragraph reports one TCR beta chain. Its specificity is not known. The CDR3 length is 16 residues. CDR1 and CDR2 from the germline V gene are LGHNA and YSLEER. Trimming took 1 base from V and 4 from J; bases not matched to a gene: 8. The use of a sample-barcoded 5' primer and a J-beta primer mix characterized a second PCR of roughly 6 to 11 cycles. TCRdb used MiXCR to reprocess the 5' RACE reads, holding one entry per CDR3 protein. Of about 1.1 million distinct CDR3 sequences in the sample, more than 30% were seen once. The data were taken from a study of blood T cells in healthy people across ages. General study results and limits: More naive CD4+ cells and higher diversity marked long-lived donors relative to aged donors. Age advanced and TCR beta diversity per million T cells fell, roughly linearly.

Each donor supplied around 9.9 milliliters of peripheral blood. The V and J genes are TRBV4-3 and TRBJ1-1; 8 bases match TRBD1. Sequencing input: blood. This clonotype originated in a man aged 18 to 29 in good health. The CDR3 DNA follows: TGCGCCAGCAGCCAAGGACAGGGGATCGATTTCACTGAAGCTTTCTTT. Its translation: CASSQGQGIDFTEAFF.